What follows are 13 T cell receptor beta chains derived from one specimen sequenced in a study of control samples from healthy donors and cancer patients. TCRdb keeps only in-frame clones here, not all; method: immunoSEQ multiplex PCR. Among about 140,000 clones listed, 80% to 95% were seen once. Sample: blood. These receptors originate from a man aged 30-40 years in good health.

V is TRBV25-1 and J is TRBJ1-2; D gene unclear. The length of the CDR3 is 13 residues. Germline-derived CDR1 and CDR2 are MGHDK and SYGVNS. With 2 bases removed from V and 2 bases from J, the gap between germline ends came to 6 bases. Here the CDR3 DNA reads TGTGCCAGCAGTGAACACGTGAACTATGGCTACACCTTC. The encoded protein is CASSEHVNYGYTF.

This clone came up once. The chain recombines TRBV29-1 with TRBJ2-5; 8 bases agree with TRBD1. The CDR3 runs to 12 residues. CDR1 and CDR2 from the germline V gene are SQVTM and ANQGSEA. The J segment lost 5 bases and the V segment lost 3 bases, leaving 2 bases of the junction unmatched. The CDR3 sequence is CSVDTGGETQYF. The DNA of the CDR3 is TGCAGCGTTGATACAGGGGGGGAGACCCAGTACTTC.

The chain employs TRBV28 and TRBJ2-2; D is undetermined. CDR3 length: 15 amino acids. V lost 3 bases to trimming and J lost 8 bases, with 16 bases between them. The V gene's germline CDR1 is MDHEN and CDR2 SYDVKM. The CDR3 bases are TGTGCCAGCAGTTTCACCCCCCTCCCTCCAGGGGAGCTGTTTTTT. It is translated as CASSFTPLPPGELFF.

The genes are TRBV3-1 (or the pseudogene TRBV3-2) and TRBJ2-2, with a tentative D call TRBD1 (5 bases). CDR3 size: 16 residues. V lost 2 bases to trimming and J lost 2 bases, with 12 bases between them. Germline V lookup: CDR1 LGHDT, CDR2 YNNKEL (reference sequence). Written as DNA, the CDR3 is TGTGCCAGCAGCCAAAGGACACAGACAAACACCGGGGAGCTGTTTTTT. As protein: CASSQRTQTNTGELFF.

The chain links TRBV3-1 (or the pseudogene TRBV3-2) to TRBJ1-4; a possible D gene is TRBD1 (5 bases). The CDR3 totals 15 residues. Germline values: CDR1 LGHDT, CDR2 YNNKEL (reference sequence). Trimming removed 3 bases from V and 7 bases from J, with 15 bases in between. The CDR3 region has the DNA TGTGCCAGCAGCCAGAGGTGGCAGGGTGTTGAAAAACTGTTTTTT. Protein sequence: CASSQRWQGVEKLFF.

V usage is TRBV6-5 and J usage is TRBJ2-1; TRBD2 agrees at 7 bases. The germline CDR1 and CDR2 sequences are MNHEY and SVGAGI. After removal of 7 bases from V and 12 bases from J, the junction contained 15 bases not matched to a gene. This CDR3 contains 14 residues. The CDR3 is CASTPGTTTFLQFF. The CDR3 DNA sequence: TGTGCCAGCACCCCCGGGACTACGACATTTTTGCAGTTCTTC.

This sequence joins TRBV21-1 and TRBJ2-7; the table's D call of TRBD2 was not tested on the DNA. TRBV21-1 is flagged as a pseudogene. The CDR3 is made up of 16 amino acids. This CDR3 is CASSKASLAGTYEQYF. The DNA of the CDR3 is TGTGCCAGCAGCAAAGCGTCACTAGCGGGAACCTACGAGCAGTACTTC.

This sequence joins TRBV1 and TRBJ2-4. TRBV1 is annotated as a pseudogene. The CDR3 covers 17 residues. CDR3 residues: CTSSQDYGKIAKNIQYF. The CDR3, as DNA: TGCACCAGCAGCCAAGATTATGGGAAAATTGCCAAAAACATTCAGTACTTC.

V and J are TRBV11-2 and TRBJ2-7; 7 nucleotides match TRBD1. The V gene's germline CDR1 is SGHAT and CDR2 FQNNGV. Unmatched junction bases numbered 13, after V lost 7 bases and J lost 4 bases. This CDR3 comprises 15 residues. The CDR3 sequence: CASKDGIRGKYEQYF. Here the CDR3 DNA reads TGTGCCAGCAAAGATGGGATCAGGGGGAAGTACGAGCAGTACTTC.

The CDR3 DNA reads as TGTGCCAGCAGCTCTGGGGCCCGGCATGAGCAGTTCTTC. Translating gives CASSSGARHEQFF. This chain joins TRBV11-3 and TRBJ2-1, with a possible D match to TRBD1 (5 bases). Germline V gene sequence: CDR1 SGHNT, CDR2 YENEEA. This CDR3 is built from 13 residues. The V end lost 4 bases, the J end lost 8 bases, and 12 bases lay between the germline ends.

V usage is TRBV6-2 or TRBV6-3 and J usage is TRBJ2-5; TRBD2 agrees at 11 bases. CDR1 MNHEY and CDR2 SVGEGT come from the germline V gene. V gave up 2 bases and J gave up 4 bases; unmatched junction bases: 9. CDR3 size: 17 residues. The CDR3 is CASSYVGGTSGGETQYF. CDR3 coding DNA: TGTGCCAGCAGTTACGTAGGCGGGACTAGCGGAGGAGAGACCCAGTACTTC.

V usage is TRBV9 and J usage is TRBJ1-2, with 7 bases fitting TRBD1. Trimming cost V 3 bases and J 2 bases; bases outside gene matches: 7. The CDR3 is 15 amino acids. Germline CDR1 SGDLS, CDR2 YYNGEE. CDR3 in amino acids: CASSGGGQNNYGYTF. The DNA of the CDR3 is TGTGCCAGCAGCGGTGGGGGACAGAACAACTATGGCTACACCTTC. Full variable domain (rest looked up from reference TRBV9 and TRBJ1-2): DSGVTQTPKHLITATGQRVTLRCSPRSGDLSVYWYQQSLDQGLQFLIQYYNGEERAKGNILERFSAQQFPDLHSELNLSSLELGDSALYFCASSGGGQNNYGYTFGSGTRLTVV.

This chain links TRBV9 with TRBJ2-6; D is ambiguous. V lost 3 bases and J 1 base, leaving 5 bases between the germline ends. The length of the CDR3 is 14 residues. Germline values: CDR1 SGDLS, CDR2 YYNGEE. DNA of the CDR3: TGTGCCAGCAGCGGGCTTTCTGGGGCCAACGTCCTGACTTTC. Protein: CASSGLSGANVLTF.